This is a list of T cell receptor beta chains from one sample in a study of beta chain features in type 1 diabetes. Assay used: immunoSEQ multiplex PCR; TCRdb lists only in-frame clones, some missing. The sample lists roughly 130,000 clones, about a sixth seen once, with 2% to 2.5% in the top ten. Material for sequencing was central memory CD4+ T cells from blood. Every receptor here comes from a man aged 25-45 years with type 1 diabetes. Both conserved end residues are part of each CDR3.

TRBV9	TRBJ1-2	CASSVDLHYGYTF
TRBV9	TRBJ1-6	CASSPGNSPLHF
TRBV9	TRBJ1-2	CASSATQGASYGYTF
TRBV7-2	TRBJ2-3	CASSLGTPDTQYF
TRBV7-2	TRBJ1-5	CASSFQGDSRQPQHF
TRBV10-1	TRBJ2-2	CASSTENTGELFF
TRBV4-1	TRBJ2-4	CASSQGPNIQYF
TRBV2	TRBJ2-5	CASRGEETQYF
TRBV28	TRBJ2-3	CASSLTTDTQYF
TRBV19	TRBJ2-1	CASNPGSSYNEQFF
TRBV27	TRBJ2-7	CASSFISSYEQYF
TRBV7-6	TRBJ2-7	CASSQGLGQGRNEQYF
TRBV7-8	TRBJ1-2	CASGLGEYGYTF
TRBV7-2	TRBJ2-3	CASSPYLRVTDTQYF
TRBV19	TRBJ2-1	CASSHPLAGYYNEQFF
TRBV6-5	TRBJ1-2	CASSSGPSGDGYTF
TRBV18	TRBJ2-7	CASAPLSGGVWEQYF
TRBV13	TRBJ2-7	CASSHRGQGFYEQYF
TRBV27	TRBJ2-3	CASSSPLGQVLTDTQYF
TRBV4-2	TRBJ1-5	CASSQDRVGSNQPQHF
TRBV2	TRBJ1-2	CASSVQGDYGYTF
TRBV4-2	TRBJ1-2	CASSQGFGDNYGYTF
TRBV7-2	TRBJ2-3	CASSVSGHSQYF
TRBV7-2	TRBJ1-3	CASGQQVSSGNTIYF
TRBV9	TRBJ1-3	CASSAGGYASGNTIYF
TRBV30	TRBJ1-2	CAWSAPGTPYGYTF
TRBV9	TRBJ2-5	CASSRGTNRETQYF
TRBV7-9	TRBJ1-1	CASSNDRNTEAFF
TRBV4-1	TRBJ2-7	CASSKAKDSYGEQYF
TRBV7-2	TRBJ2-6	CASSPRGANVLTF
TRBV6-1	TRBJ2-7	CASDVRVGYEQYF
TRBV2	TRBJ2-7	CASSVFGEQYF
TRBV7-2	TRBJ1-2	CASSPQGQGVDYGYTF
TRBV7-2	TRBJ2-1	CASSLLAWGDSYNEQFF
TRBV5-1	TRBJ2-5	CASSQDWMTQYF
TRBV5-1	TRBJ2-1	CASSSKSDSGAYNEQFF
TRBV29-1	TRBJ1-4	CSVETENEKLFF
TRBV6-5	TRBJ2-6	CASTSPVSGANVLTF
TRBV28	TRBJ1-2	CASSFSRLYGYTF
TRBV29-1	TRBJ2-3	CSAGPGDRGYF
TRBV9	TRBJ2-4	CASSRDQRDIQYF
TRBV7-2	TRBJ2-3	CASSLGRTDTQYF
TRBV2	TRBJ1-1	CASFRDRSMNTEAFF
TRBV6-5	TRBJ2-7	CASSSSGDTDYEQYF
TRBV7-2	TRBJ2-1	CASTLAGQGNNEQFF
TRBV7-2	TRBJ2-3	CASSRREGADTQYF
TRBV2	TRBJ1-5	CASSAPTGEAVQPQHF
TRBV7-9	TRBJ1-1	CASSLAREAFF
TRBV11-3	TRBJ2-3	CASSPRAGAGGLTDTQYF
TRBV18	TRBJ1-2	CASSPGAGGFGYGYTF
TRBV27	TRBJ1-5	CASSLKSNQPQHF
TRBV7-6	TRBJ2-7	CASSVGLALEQYF